This TCR beta chain was sequenced in a study of human T cells and chemical hapten exposure. Across the study: There were per-sample TCR yield variations, arising mainly from small pooled library volume differences. Overall study results and limits: Sensitizing to DPC left TCRs with a frequency above 1 in 1000 unaltered.

With 0 bases clipped from V and 4 bases from J, the junction kept 6 bases outside the gene matches. CDR1 is DFQATT and CDR2 is SNEGSKA in the germline V gene (reference sequence). The CDR3 spans 16 residues. This clonotype was counted many times. Its antigen is still unknown. The time point is: healthy volunteer bleed at 6 weeks. The starting material, unfractionated whole blood, was used for total RNA extraction. Library construction involved attaching unique molecular identifiers to individual cDNA molecules, which allowed quantitative, reproducible TCR counting. Original processing notes: TCR counts had a median of around 94,000 per sample and spanned roughly 23,224 to 690,600. TCRdb itself ran the RACE reads through MiXCR, one entry per CDR3 protein. The V and J calls reflect TCRdb's pipeline rather than the authors' work. The sample gives about 65,000 distinct CDR3 sequences, around 6.3% of which show up once; 3.4% is in the top ten.

This receptor was identified in a female donor in good health. Some clones in this sample may be carry-over from other donors' samples. This rearrangement joins TRBV20-1 to TRBJ1-6; the match to TRBD1 covers 7 bases. Sequencing was performed on whole blood. The CDR3 is CSARDQGEGYNSPLHF. CDR3 in DNA: TGCAGTGCTAGAGATCAGGGGGAGGGATATAATTCACCCCTCCACTTT.